Shown below are 3 T cell receptor beta chains from a single sample sequenced in a study of blood T cell repertoires in COVID-19. The data were produced by immunoSEQ multiplex PCR, yet TCRdb's version contains in-frame clones alone and is incomplete. This table has 120,000 or so clones, around 83% appearing once. The sample taken for sequencing was peripheral blood. The receptors come from an elderly man with active or convalescent COVID-19.

The V and J genes are TRBV30 and TRBJ1-1; the D is unclear. The germline CDR1 and CDR2 sequences are GTSNPN and SVGIG (reference sequence). V was pared by 2 bases and J by 1 base, with 14 bases between. The CDR3 totals 15 residues. In DNA form, the CDR3 reads TGTGCCTGGAGTTCGCAGAATCGGGGGAACACTGAAGCTTTCTTT. Residues: CAWSSQNRGNTEAFF.

This chain joins TRBV5-6 and TRBJ2-3, with D tentatively TRBD2 (6 bases). The germline V and J ends were trimmed by 2 bases and 1 base, with 17 bases remaining between them. Germline V CDR1 and CDR2: SGHDT, YYEEEE. There are 17 residues in the CDR3. CDR3: CASSLSSWRGGTDTQYF. CDR3 in DNA: TGTGCCAGCAGCTTATCTAGCTGGCGGGGCGGCACAGATACGCAGTATTTT. Full variable domain (remainder filled in from reference TRBV5-6 and TRBJ2-3): DAGVTQSPTHLIKTRGQQVTLRCSPKSGHDTVSWYQQALGQGPQFIFQYYEEEERQRGNFPDRFSGHQFPNYSSELNVNALLLGDSALYLCASSLSSWRGGTDTQYFGPGTRLTVL.

This clone came up many times. The V and J genes are TRBV6-2 or TRBV6-3 and TRBJ1-6; 7 bases are a match to TRBD1. This CDR3 has 16 amino acids. V lost 5 bases, J lost 7 bases, and 11 bases stayed unmatched. The germline V gene encodes CDR1 MNHEY and CDR2 SVGEGT. The CDR3 loop is CASSLQGVPPNSPLHF. The CDR3 nucleotides are TGTGCCAGCAGTCTTCAGGGGGTTCCCCCAAATTCACCCCTCCACTTT.